This TCR beta chain was sequenced during a study of OX40 agonist ivuxolimab in advanced cancers. Regarding the complete study: The costimulatory receptor OX40 (CD134) was targeted by ivuxolimab, a fully human IgG2 agonistic monoclonal antibody. Among the 52 dose-escalation patients, about 20 had hepatocellular carcinoma, around 15 melanoma, 9 renal cell carcinoma and 9 head and neck cancer. Prior anti-PD-1, anti-PD-L1 or anti-CTLA-4 therapy was permitted, and 40% of dose-escalation patients had received checkpoint inhibitors. Partial responses were achieved by three dose-escalation patients, of whom one had hepatocellular carcinoma and two had cutaneous melanoma. The dose-escalation cohort was about 87% male with a mean age of approximately 59 years, ranging from 23 to 79. The paper reports the monotherapy dose-escalation portion (N = 52 patients) of the phase I ivuxolimab trial. Intravenous ivuxolimab was administered to patients every 2 weeks at six dose levels: 0.01, 0.1, 0.3, 1.5, 3 and 10 mg/kg. Peripheral TCRbeta sequencing aimed to test whether ivuxolimab altered TCR sequence diversity and caused clonal T-cell expansion. General study outcomes and caveats: In the 0.1-3.0 mg/kg groups, partial responders were among the patients with the lowest normalized peripheral clonal expansion, particularly in CD8+ T cells. After ivuxolimab, CD8+ T cells had more expanded clones than CD4+ T cells on average. Which antigens the clonally expanded peripheral T cells were specific for was not determined. Low levels of normalized T-cell clonal expansion were also shown by some nonresponding patients. At doses from 0.1 to 3.0 mg/kg, clonal expansion was seen in both CD4+ and CD8+ blood T cells between baseline and week 6.

Taken from cysteine to phenylalanine, the CDR3 has 16 residues. Only the CDR3 part of the read is kept: 48 bases, read in frame from the first base. The germline V gene gives CDR1 as MGHRA and CDR2 as YSYEKL. V and J are truncated by 0 bases and 3 bases respectively, leaving an intervening sequence of 15 bases. Patients with autoimmune disease history or receiving systemic immunosuppression were excluded from the trial. Peripheral blood for TCR sequencing was drawn from every dose cohort at baseline, at cycle 4 day 1 and at cycle 7 day 1. Samples came from an open-label, multicenter, first-in-human phase I dose-escalation trial of ivuxolimab. Adults with locally advanced or metastatic melanoma, renal cell carcinoma, hepatocellular carcinoma or head and neck squamous cell carcinoma were enrolled in the trial. Before TCR sequencing, CD4+ T cells and CD8+ T cells were sorted from peripheral blood as separate populations.

About this clone itself: It lacks a known antigen. No much larger clonotype is one base removed from it; base qualities were not supplied.

Genomic DNA was extracted from sorted cells for sequencing of the TCRbeta CDR3 region. TCRbeta CDR3 regions were sequenced using the immunoSEQ Assay. In its TCRdb copy, this immuneACCESS table keeps in-frame sequences only and misses some clones. Where compared with another copy, unresolved V genes explain less than half of these, and the others have no known cause. In all, the sample holds around 60,000 clones, and over 90% of those were seen once. Around 25% of the sample is held by the ten biggest clonotypes. The sample consisted of CD4+ or CD8+ T cells sorted from blood, taken in a trial of the OX40 agonist ivuxolimab. The origin of this receptor is an adult with an advanced solid tumor such as melanoma, head and neck, liver or kidney cancer. The rearrangement joined TRBV4-1 to TRBJ2-7; the D call could be TRBD1 or TRBD2, with each sharing 5 bases. The CDR3 reads as follows: CASSQETRDGYYEQYF. The nucleotide sequence is given as TGCGCCAGCAGCCAAGAAACCCGGGACGGCTACTACGAGCAGTACTTC.